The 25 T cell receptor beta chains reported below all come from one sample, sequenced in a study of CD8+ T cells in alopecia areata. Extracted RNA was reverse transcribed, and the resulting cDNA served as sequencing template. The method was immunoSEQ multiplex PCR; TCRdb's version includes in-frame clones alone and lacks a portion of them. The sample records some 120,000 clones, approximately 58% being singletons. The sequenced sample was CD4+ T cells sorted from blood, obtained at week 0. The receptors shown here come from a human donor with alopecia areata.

The CDR3 sequence: CSVALDRGDYGYTF. The CDR3 DNA sequence: TGCAGCGTTGCCTTGGACAGGGGAGACTATGGCTACACCTTC. The V gene is TRBV29-1, the J gene TRBJ1-2, with 9 bases matching TRBD1. After removal of 4 bases from V and 3 bases from J, the junction contained 6 bases not matched to a gene. The CDR3 has 14 residues. Germline V lookup: CDR1 SQVTM, CDR2 ANQGSEA.

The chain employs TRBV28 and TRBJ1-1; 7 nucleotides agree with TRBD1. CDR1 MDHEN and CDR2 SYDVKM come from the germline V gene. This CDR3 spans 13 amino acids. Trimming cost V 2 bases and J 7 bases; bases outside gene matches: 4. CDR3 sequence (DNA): TGTGCCAGCAGTTTAGTCCGGACAGGTGAAGCTTTCTTT. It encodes CASSLVRTGEAFF.

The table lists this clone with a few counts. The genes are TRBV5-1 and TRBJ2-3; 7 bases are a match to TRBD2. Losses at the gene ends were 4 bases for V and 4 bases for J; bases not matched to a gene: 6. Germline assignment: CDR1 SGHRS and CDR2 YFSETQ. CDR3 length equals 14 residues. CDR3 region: CASSRAGEADTQYF. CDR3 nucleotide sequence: TGCGCCAGCAGCCGGGCGGGAGAGGCAGATACGCAGTATTTT.

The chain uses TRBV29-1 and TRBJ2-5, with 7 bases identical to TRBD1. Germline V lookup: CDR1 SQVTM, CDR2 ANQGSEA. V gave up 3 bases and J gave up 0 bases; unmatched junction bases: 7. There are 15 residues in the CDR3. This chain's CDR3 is CSVEGTDRDQETQYF. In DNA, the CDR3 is TGCAGCGTTGAGGGGACCGACAGGGACCAAGAGACCCAGTACTTC.

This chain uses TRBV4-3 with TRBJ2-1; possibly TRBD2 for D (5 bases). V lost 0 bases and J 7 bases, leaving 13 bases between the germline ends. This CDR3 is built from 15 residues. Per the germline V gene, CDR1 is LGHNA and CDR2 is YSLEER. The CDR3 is CASSQDEGPGNEQFF. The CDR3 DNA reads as TGCGCCAGCAGCCAAGATGAAGGGCCGGGGAATGAGCAGTTCTTC.

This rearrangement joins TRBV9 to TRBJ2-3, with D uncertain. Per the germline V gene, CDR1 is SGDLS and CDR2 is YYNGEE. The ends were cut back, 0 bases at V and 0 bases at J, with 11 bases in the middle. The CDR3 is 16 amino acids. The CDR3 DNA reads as TGTGCCAGCAGCGTAGCCAGTGGCAGGAGCACAGATACGCAGTATTTT. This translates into CASSVASGRSTDTQYF.

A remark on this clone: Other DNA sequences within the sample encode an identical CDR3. Here the CDR3 DNA reads TGTGCCAGCAGCTTAGGACAGGGAGTCCACGAGCAGTACTTC. Protein sequence: CASSLGQGVHEQYF. The chain recombines TRBV11-1 with TRBJ2-7, with TRBD1 matching 7 bases. The CDR3 contains 14 residues. CDR1 SGHAT and CDR2 FQDESV come from the germline V gene (reference sequence). V was clipped by 1 base and J by 5 bases; unmatched bases: 5.

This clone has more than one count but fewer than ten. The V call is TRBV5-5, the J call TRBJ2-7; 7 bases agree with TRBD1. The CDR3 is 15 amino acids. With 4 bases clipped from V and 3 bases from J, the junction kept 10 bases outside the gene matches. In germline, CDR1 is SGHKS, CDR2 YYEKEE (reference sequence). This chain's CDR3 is CASSTRDSGLYEQYF. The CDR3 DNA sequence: TGTGCCAGCAGCACCCGGGACAGTGGACTCTACGAGCAGTACTTC.

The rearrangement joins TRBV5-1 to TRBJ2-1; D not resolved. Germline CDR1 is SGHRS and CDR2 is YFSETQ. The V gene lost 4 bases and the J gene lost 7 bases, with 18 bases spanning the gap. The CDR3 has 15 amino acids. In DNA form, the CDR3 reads TGCGCCAGCAGCCCCGGAAGGGAATCAAGGAATGAGCAGTTCTTC. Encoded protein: CASSPGRESRNEQFF.

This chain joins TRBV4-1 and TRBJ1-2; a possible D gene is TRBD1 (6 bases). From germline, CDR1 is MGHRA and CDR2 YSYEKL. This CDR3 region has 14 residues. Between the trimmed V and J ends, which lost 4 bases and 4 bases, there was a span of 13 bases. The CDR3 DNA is TGCGCCAGCAGCCCCGGCAGGGGACTCTATGGCTACACCTTC. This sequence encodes CASSPGRGLYGYTF.

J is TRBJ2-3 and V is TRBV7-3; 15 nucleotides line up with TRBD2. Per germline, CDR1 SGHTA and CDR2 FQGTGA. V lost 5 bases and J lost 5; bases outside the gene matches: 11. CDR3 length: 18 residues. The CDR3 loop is CASSPYRGGLAGGDTQYF. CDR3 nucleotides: TGTGCCAGCAGCCCTTATCGAGGGGGACTAGCGGGAGGAGATACGCAGTATTTT. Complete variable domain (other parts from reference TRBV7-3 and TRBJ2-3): GAGVSQTPSNKVTEKGKYVELRCDPISGHTALYWYRQSLGQGPEFLIYFQGTGAADDSGLPNDRFFAVRPEGSVSTLKIQRTERGDSAVYLCASSPYRGGLAGGDTQYFGPGTRLTVL.

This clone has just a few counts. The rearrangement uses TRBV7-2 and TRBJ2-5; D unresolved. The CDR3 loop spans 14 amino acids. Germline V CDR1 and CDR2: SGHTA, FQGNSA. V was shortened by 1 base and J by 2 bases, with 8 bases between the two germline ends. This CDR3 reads CASSLVGSQETQYF. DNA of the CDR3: TGTGCCAGCAGCTTAGTAGGTTCTCAAGAGACCCAGTACTTC.

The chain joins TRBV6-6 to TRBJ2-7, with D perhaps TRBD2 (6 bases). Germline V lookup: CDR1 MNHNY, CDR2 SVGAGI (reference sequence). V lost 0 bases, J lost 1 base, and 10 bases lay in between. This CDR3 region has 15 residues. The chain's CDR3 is CASSYSGGLSYEQYF. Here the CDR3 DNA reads TGTGCCAGCAGTTACTCGGGGGGACTTTCCTACGAGCAGTACTTC.

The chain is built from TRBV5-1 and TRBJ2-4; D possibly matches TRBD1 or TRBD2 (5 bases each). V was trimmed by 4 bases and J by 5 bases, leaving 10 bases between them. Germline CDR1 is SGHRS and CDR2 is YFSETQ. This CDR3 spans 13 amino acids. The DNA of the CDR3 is TGCGCCAGCAGCCTGGGACCGGAAAACATTCAGTACTTC. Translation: CASSLGPENIQYF.

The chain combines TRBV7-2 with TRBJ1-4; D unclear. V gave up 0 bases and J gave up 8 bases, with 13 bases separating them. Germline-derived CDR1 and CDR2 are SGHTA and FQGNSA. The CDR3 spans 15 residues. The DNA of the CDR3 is TGTGCCAGCAGCTTAGCCGGCAGAGTTGGGGAAAAACTGTTTTTT. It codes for CASSLAGRVGEKLFF.

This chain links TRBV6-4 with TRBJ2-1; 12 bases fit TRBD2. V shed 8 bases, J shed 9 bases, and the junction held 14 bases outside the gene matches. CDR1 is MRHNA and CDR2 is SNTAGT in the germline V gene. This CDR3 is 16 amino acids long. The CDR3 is CASSISTSGGVGEQFF. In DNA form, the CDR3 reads TGTGCCAGCTCAATTTCGACTAGCGGGGGCGTGGGTGAGCAGTTCTTC.

For the CDR3, the DNA is TGTGCCAGCAGCCCAAGAGCCCAAGAGACCCAGTACTTC. Translation gives CASSPRAQETQYF. The chain links TRBV9 to TRBJ2-5; the D is unclear. Trimming took off 4 bases at V and 1 base at J, with 8 bases between the two ends. The CDR3 is 13 residues long. Germline values: CDR1 SGDLS, CDR2 YYNGEE.

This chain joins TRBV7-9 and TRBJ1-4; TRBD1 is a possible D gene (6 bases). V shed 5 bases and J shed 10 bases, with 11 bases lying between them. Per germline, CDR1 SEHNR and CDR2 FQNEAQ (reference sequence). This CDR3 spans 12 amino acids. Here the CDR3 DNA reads TGTGCCAGCAGCCGAGGGGGTGGAAAACTGTTTTTT. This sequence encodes CASSRGGGKLFF.

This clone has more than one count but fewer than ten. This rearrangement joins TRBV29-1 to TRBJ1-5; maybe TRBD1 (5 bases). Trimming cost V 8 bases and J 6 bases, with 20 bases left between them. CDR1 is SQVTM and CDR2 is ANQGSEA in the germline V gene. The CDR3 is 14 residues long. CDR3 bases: TGCAGCTGCAGTGGGGCGATGGGGACTCAGCCCCAGCATTTT. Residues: CSCSGAMGTQPQHF.

CDR3 region: CASSPTSETQYF. In DNA, the CDR3 is TGCGCCAGCAGCCCGACCAGTGAGACCCAGTACTTC. The genes are TRBV5-1 and TRBJ2-5; no reliable D call. The CDR3 is made up of 12 amino acids. Trimming stripped 4 bases from V and 5 bases from J, with 9 bases between. Germline CDR1 is SGHRS and CDR2 is YFSETQ.

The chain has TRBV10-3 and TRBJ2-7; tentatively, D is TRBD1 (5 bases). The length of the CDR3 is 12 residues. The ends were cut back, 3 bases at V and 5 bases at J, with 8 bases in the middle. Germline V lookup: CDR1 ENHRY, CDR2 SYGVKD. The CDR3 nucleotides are TGTGCCATCAGTGAAAGGGGCCACGAGCAGTACTTC. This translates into CAISERGHEQYF.

In DNA, the CDR3 is TGTGCCAGCAGTTTGCAAGAGACCCAGTACTTC. Translated: CASSLQETQYF. This chain links TRBV27 with TRBJ2-5; D unresolved. The ends were cut back, 3 bases at V and 2 bases at J, with 1 base in the middle. From germline, CDR1 is MNHEY and CDR2 SMNVEV (reference sequence). The CDR3 has 11 amino acids.

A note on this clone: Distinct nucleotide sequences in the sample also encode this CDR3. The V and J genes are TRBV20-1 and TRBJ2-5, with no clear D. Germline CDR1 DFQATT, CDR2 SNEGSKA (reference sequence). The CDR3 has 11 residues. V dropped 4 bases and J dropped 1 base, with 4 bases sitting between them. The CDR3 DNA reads TGCAGTGCTACGCCCCAAGAGACCCAGTACTTC. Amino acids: CSATPQETQYF.

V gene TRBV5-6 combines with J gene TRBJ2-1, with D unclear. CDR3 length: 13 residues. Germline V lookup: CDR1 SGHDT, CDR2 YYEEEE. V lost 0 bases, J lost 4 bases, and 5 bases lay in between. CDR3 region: CASSLALYNEQFF. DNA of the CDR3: TGTGCCAGCAGCTTGGCCCTGTACAATGAGCAGTTCTTC. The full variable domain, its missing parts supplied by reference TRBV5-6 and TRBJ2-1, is DAGVTQSPTHLIKTRGQQVTLRCSPKSGHDTVSWYQQALGQGPQFIFQYYEEEERQRGNFPDRFSGHQFPNYSSELNVNALLLGDSALYLCASSLALYNEQFFGPGTRLTVL.

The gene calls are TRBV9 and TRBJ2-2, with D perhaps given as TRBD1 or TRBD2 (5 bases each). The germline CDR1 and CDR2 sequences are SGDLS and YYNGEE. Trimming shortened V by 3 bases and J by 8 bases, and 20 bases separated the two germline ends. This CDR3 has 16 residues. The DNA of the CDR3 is TGTGCCAGCAGCGATCACCAGGGACCCATGCCTGGGGAGCTGTTTTTT. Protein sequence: CASSDHQGPMPGELFF.